The 8 T cell receptor beta chains below were found in one sample sequenced in a study of siplizumab effects on memory and regulatory T cells. Assay: immunoSEQ multiplex PCR; the TCRdb copy retains only in-frame clones and omits some. Of around 100,000 clones in the sample, approximately 91% were seen once. Sequences were obtained from CD4+ T cells sorted from blood. The receptors here all came from a human donor in good health.

This clone has only a few counts. The genes are TRBV18 and TRBJ2-5; 11 bases fit TRBD2. In germline, CDR1 is KGHSH, CDR2 LQKENI. The CDR3 consists of 18 residues. Trimming took 1 base from V and 5 from J; bases not matched to a gene: 12. The DNA of the CDR3 is TGTGCCAGCTCACCACTCCTAGCGGGGGGTGCTACGAGGGAGACCCAGTACTTC. Protein product: CASSPLLAGGATRETQYF.

V gene TRBV11-2 combines with J gene TRBJ2-7, with TRBD2 matching over 12 bases. Germline-derived CDR1 and CDR2 are SGHAT and FQNNGV. With V trimmed by 4 bases and J by 8 bases, 9 bases remained unmatched. The CDR3 runs to 15 residues. The CDR3 protein is CASSSHLAGGSQQYF. The CDR3, as DNA: TGTGCCAGCAGCTCCCACCTAGCGGGGGGGTCTCAGCAGTACTTC.

This clone was seen only once. J is TRBJ2-7 and V is TRBV4-2; perhaps TRBD1 as D (6 bases). This CDR3 contains 15 residues. The ends were cut back, 0 bases at V and 4 bases at J, with 13 bases in the middle. CDR1 and CDR2 (germline): LGHNA, YNFKEQ. The CDR3 bases are TGTGCCAGCAGCCAAGATTGGACAGATTCGTACGAGCAGTACTTC. Its translation is CASSQDWTDSYEQYF.

The rearrangement links TRBV5-6 to TRBJ2-7, with a possible D match to TRBD1 (5 bases). CDR3 length equals 12 residues. The V and J ends lost 2 bases and 6 bases respectively, with 9 bases between them. The germline V gene encodes CDR1 SGHDT and CDR2 YYEEEE. DNA of the CDR3: TGTGCCAGCAGCTTTACAACAGGCGAGCAGTACTTC. It encodes CASSFTTGEQYF.

The genes are TRBV18 and TRBJ1-4; 8 bases are a match to TRBD1. Germline values: CDR1 KGHSH, CDR2 LQKENI. The CDR3 has 14 residues. The ends lost 6 bases at V and 6 bases at J; junction bases unmatched: 6. CDR3 sequence: CASSQGAADEKLFF. The CDR3 DNA reads TGTGCCAGCTCCCAGGGGGCCGCCGATGAAAAACTGTTTTTT.

The V call is TRBV11-1, the J call TRBJ2-7, with a tentative D call TRBD1 (7 bases). V gave up 1 base and J gave up 3 bases, with 25 bases separating them. CDR3 length: 19 amino acids. Germline V gives CDR1 SGHAT, CDR2 FQDESV (reference sequence). The CDR3 region is CASSLGLAETRDRDYEQYF. The DNA of the CDR3 is TGTGCCAGCAGCTTAGGTTTAGCGGAGACGAGAGACAGGGACTACGAGCAGTACTTC.

V gene TRBV5-3 combines with J gene TRBJ2-3; 15 nucleotides line up with TRBD2. TRBV5-3 is sorted into the ORF group, with uncertain function. The CDR3 has 20 residues. The V and J ends lost 4 bases and 3 bases, in that order; junction bases with no gene match: 15. For the CDR3, the DNA is TGTGCCAGAAGCCCGTTGGGACTAGCGGGGGGCCATGGGCAAACAGATACGCAGTATTTT. It is translated as CARSPLGLAGGHGQTDTQYF.

This clone showed up just a few times. The chain uses TRBV10-2 and TRBJ1-1; D unclear. Germline V gives CDR1 WSHSY, CDR2 SAAADI. Trimming left V 4 bases short and J 3 bases short, with 9 bases between. This CDR3 contains 13 residues. CDR3 sequence reads: CASSVTQYTEAFF. The CDR3 DNA is TGCGCCAGCAGTGTAACCCAATACACTGAAGCTTTCTTT.